The clone carrying this T cell receptor (beta chain) occurred once. The data were obtained in a study of shared clonotypes between healthy human individuals. TCRdb's table, derived via immunoSEQ multiplex PCR, lists solely in-frame clones and lacks some. The repertoire holds some 2.3 million clones, with 85% to 95% as singletons. V lost 6 bases and J lost 5, with 13 bases in between. Germline V gene data show CDR1 as MNHEY and CDR2 as SVGAGI. The CDR3 covers 13 residues. Sequencing was performed on naive CD4+ T cells from PBMCs. Subset: CD45RA+ positively selected. The TCR was taken from a man younger than 35 in good health. Some clones in this sample may be carry-over from other donors' samples. The gene calls are TRBV6-5 and TRBJ1-1; the D is unclear. CDR3 sequence: CASSPVRETEAFF. The CDR3 DNA reads as TGTGCCAGCAGCCCTGTGAGGGAAACTGAAGCTTTCTTT.